Listed below are T cell receptor beta chains from one sample, sequenced in a study of T-cell reconstitution after alpha-beta-depleted transplantation in children. Via MiXCR, TCRdb re-called the PCR reads, giving one row per CDR3 protein. The table includes about 980,000 distinct CDR3 sequences, 25% to 30% detected once. The sequencing used PBMCs, mostly from graft donor cells, collected 360 days after TCRalphabeta/CD19-depleted stem cell transplant. Source of these receptors: a boy in the first two years of life who had a stem cell transplant for SCID, so the T cells may come from the graft donor. Each CDR3 is given with its conserved first and last residue.

J gene	V gene	CDR3 protein
TRBJ2-7	TRBV20-1	CSARAGQTVSYEQYF
TRBJ2-2	TRBV12-3/TRBV12-4	CASSRLHGGSGELFF
TRBJ1-1	TRBV27	CASSQTGSPKAFF
TRBJ2-1	TRBV10-3	CAISAYNEQFF
TRBJ1-4	TRBV25-1	CASSDPGTPNEKLFF
TRBJ2-3	TRBV5-1	CASSLTAGTDTQYF
TRBJ1-1	TRBV5-1	CASSPSGTGTVKAFF
TRBJ1-1	TRBV7-3	CASSPGTTTQAFF
TRBJ2-7	TRBV29-1	CSGGQTTYEQYF
TRBJ2-1	TRBV6-2/TRBV6-3	CAGGGQGPYNEQFF
TRBJ1-2	TRBV7-2	CASSPRTGLNGYTF
TRBJ1-1	TRBV20-1	CSAFRTVNTEAFF
TRBJ2-1	TRBV29-1	CSVVAGGPNEQFF
TRBJ1-5	TRBV12-3/TRBV12-4	CASSFTGGDQPQHF
TRBJ2-1	TRBV18	CASGPKNEQFF
TRBJ1-1	TRBV12-3/TRBV12-4	CASTLRDRGRGRTEAFF
TRBJ2-1	TRBV5-1	CASSRTTAHYNEQFF
TRBJ1-1	TRBV6-2/TRBV6-3	CASSYSGGRMAFF
TRBJ2-7	TRBV5-1	CASSPLTYTKGEQYF
TRBJ2-3	TRBV28	CASSSLTGRGTDTQYF
TRBJ2-5	TRBV7-2	CASSPGLQQETQYF